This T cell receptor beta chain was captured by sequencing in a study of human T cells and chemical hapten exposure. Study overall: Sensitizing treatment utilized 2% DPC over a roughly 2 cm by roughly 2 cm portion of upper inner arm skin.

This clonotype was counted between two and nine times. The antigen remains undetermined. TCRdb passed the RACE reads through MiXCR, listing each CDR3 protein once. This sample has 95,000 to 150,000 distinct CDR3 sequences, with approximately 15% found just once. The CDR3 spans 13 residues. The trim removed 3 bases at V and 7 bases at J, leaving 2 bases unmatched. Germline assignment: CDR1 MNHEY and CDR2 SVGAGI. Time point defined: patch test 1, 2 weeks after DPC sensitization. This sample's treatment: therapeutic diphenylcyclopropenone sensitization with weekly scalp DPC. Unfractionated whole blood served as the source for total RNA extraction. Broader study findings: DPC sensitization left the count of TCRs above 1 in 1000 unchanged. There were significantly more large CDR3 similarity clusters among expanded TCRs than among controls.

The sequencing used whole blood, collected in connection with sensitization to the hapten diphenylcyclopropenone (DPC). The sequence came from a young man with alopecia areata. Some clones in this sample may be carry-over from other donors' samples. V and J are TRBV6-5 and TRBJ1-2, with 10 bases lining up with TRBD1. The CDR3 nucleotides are TGTGCCAGCAGTTATCGGACAGGGGGTGGCTACACCTTC. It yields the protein CASSYRTGGGYTF.